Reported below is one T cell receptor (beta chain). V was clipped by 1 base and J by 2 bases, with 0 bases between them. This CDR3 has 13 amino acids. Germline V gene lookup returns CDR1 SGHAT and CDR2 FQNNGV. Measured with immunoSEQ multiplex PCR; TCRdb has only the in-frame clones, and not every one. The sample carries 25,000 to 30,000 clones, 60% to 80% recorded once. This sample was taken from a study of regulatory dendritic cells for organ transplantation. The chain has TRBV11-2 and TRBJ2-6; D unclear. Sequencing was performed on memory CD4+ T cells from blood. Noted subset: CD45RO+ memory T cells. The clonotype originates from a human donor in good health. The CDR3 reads CASSLAGANVLTF. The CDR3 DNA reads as TGTGCCAGCAGCTTAGCTGGGGCCAACGTCCTGACTTTC.